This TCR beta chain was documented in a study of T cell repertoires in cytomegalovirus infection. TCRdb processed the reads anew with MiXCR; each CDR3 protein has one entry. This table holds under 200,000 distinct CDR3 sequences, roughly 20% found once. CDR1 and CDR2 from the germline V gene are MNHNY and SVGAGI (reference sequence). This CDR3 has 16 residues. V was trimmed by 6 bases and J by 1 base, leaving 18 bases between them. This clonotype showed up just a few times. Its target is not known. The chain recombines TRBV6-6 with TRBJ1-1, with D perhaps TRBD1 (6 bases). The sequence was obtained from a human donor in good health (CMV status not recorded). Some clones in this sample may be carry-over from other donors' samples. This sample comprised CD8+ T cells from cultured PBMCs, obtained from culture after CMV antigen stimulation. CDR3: CASSSDRLYQNTEAFF. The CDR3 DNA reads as TGTGCCAGCAGCTCGGACAGACTATACCAGAACACTGAAGCTTTCTTT.